The 25 T cell receptor beta chains listed next were all sequenced from one sample in a study of human T cells and chemical hapten exposure. Time point given: patch test 3, about 24 weeks after DPC sensitization. As for treatment: therapeutic diphenylcyclopropenone sensitization with weekly scalp DPC. TCRdb reanalysed the RACE reads using MiXCR and keeps one entry per CDR3 protein. The sample holds over 150,000 distinct CDR3 sequences, 25% to 30% seen once. The specimen was whole blood, collected in connection with sensitization to the hapten diphenylcyclopropenone (DPC). The source of these receptors is a woman in her late teens or twenties with alopecia areata. Some clones in this sample may be carry-over from other donors' samples.

The chain joins TRBV4-1 to TRBJ1-6, with no clear D. CDR3 length: 16 amino acids. The germline gives CDR1 MGHRA, CDR2 YSYEKL. Trimming stripped 1 base from V and 3 bases from J, with 10 bases between. CDR3 bases: TGCGCCAGCAGCCAAGCACGGGGATACTATAATTCACCCCTCCACTTT. Amino acids: CASSQARGYYNSPLHF.

The sample holds a few counts of this clonotype. The V gene is TRBV7-2, the J gene TRBJ2-1; D unclear. CDR3 size: 14 residues. The V gene lost 1 base and the J gene lost 6 bases, with 10 bases spanning the gap. CDR1 is SGHTA and CDR2 is FQGNSA in the germline V gene. The CDR3 DNA follows: TGTGCCAGCAGCTTAGTCGGCGGAATCAATGAGCAGTTCTTC. Translated, it gives CASSLVGGINEQFF.

This chain joins TRBV7-3 and TRBJ2-2; D gene unclear. CDR1 SGHTA and CDR2 FQGTGA come from the germline V gene. CDR3 size: 14 residues. CDR3 DNA sequence: TGTGCTTCCCGGGCCCACAGAGAGGCCGGGGAGCTGTTTTTT. The encoded protein is CASRAHREAGELFF.

The chain has TRBV2 and TRBJ2-2; D is uncertain. V lost 5 bases to trimming and J lost 5 bases, with 9 bases between them. The germline V gene has CDR1 SNHLY and CDR2 FYNNEI. The CDR3 totals 13 residues. The CDR3: CASSPIRTGELFF. The CDR3, as DNA: TGTGCCAGCAGTCCTATCCGAACCGGGGAGCTGTTTTTT.

V and J are TRBV7-3 and TRBJ2-3, with 13 bases matching TRBD2. The CDR3 sequence is 16 residues long. In germline, CDR1 is SGHTA, CDR2 FQGTGA. Trimming cost V 5 bases and J 5 bases; bases outside gene matches: 7. CDR3 nucleotide sequence: TGTGCCAGCAGCCCACTAGCGGGGGGGCCGGGAGATACGCAGTATTTT. This translates into CASSPLAGGPGDTQYF.

This clonotype was seen more than once but under ten times. CDR3 residues: CSVDQGTYGYTF. In DNA, the CDR3 is TGCAGCGTTGACCAGGGGACCTATGGCTACACCTTC. The rearrangement joins TRBV29-1 to TRBJ1-2; the D gene is possibly TRBD1 (6 bases). V lost 3 bases to trimming and J lost 4 bases, with 9 bases between them. This CDR3 is built from 12 residues. Germline CDR1 and CDR2: SQVTM and ANQGSEA. Based on the CDR3 plus reference TRBV29-1 and TRBJ1-2, the full variable domain is SAVISQKPSRDICQRGTSLTIQCQVDSQVTMMFWYRQQPGQSLTLIATANQGSEATYESGFVIDKFPISRPNLTFSTLTVSNMSPEDSSIYLCSVDQGTYGYTFGSGTRLTVV.

This chain's CDR3 is CASSSVANTDTQYF. In DNA form, the CDR3 reads TGCGCCAGCAGCTCCGTAGCGAACACAGATACGCAGTATTTT. The chain joins TRBV5-1 to TRBJ2-3; weak D call: TRBD2 (5 bases). V lost 3 bases and J 2 bases, leaving 10 bases between the germline ends. Germline CDR1 SGHRS, CDR2 YFSETQ. CDR3 size: 14 residues.

This clonotype was seen repeatedly, ten times or more. The rearrangement uses TRBV12-3 or TRBV12-4 and TRBJ2-3; tentative D call: TRBD2 (5 bases). Trimming shortened V by 8 bases and J by 6 bases, and 15 bases separated the two germline ends. The CDR3 totals 13 residues. CDR3 sequence (DNA): TGTGCCAGCCAGGAGGCCATCTCGGATACGCAGTATTTT. Translated, it gives CASQEAISDTQYF.

In this sample, this clonotype turned up a few times. The chain carries TRBV3-1 and TRBJ2-1; the D gene is possibly TRBD2 (5 bases). The CDR3 is made up of 16 amino acids. Trimming took 0 bases from V and 6 from J, leaving 15 bases between them. Germline CDR1 reads LGHDT; CDR2 reads YNNKEL (reference sequence). In nucleotides, the CDR3 is TGTGCCAGCAGCCAAGATGATGGGTTGCGGGCCAATGAGCAGTTCTTC. Translating it yields CASSQDDGLRANEQFF.

The gene calls are TRBV29-1 and TRBJ1-5; D might be TRBD1 (5 bases). Germline lookup yields CDR1 SQVTM and CDR2 ANQGSEA. This CDR3 region has 14 residues. The ends were cut back, 6 bases at V and 3 bases at J, with 15 bases in the middle. CDR3 region: CSVPGPGDNQPQHF. CDR3 nucleotide sequence: TGCAGCGTCCCGGGGCCGGGAGACAATCAGCCCCAGCATTTT.

The chain combines TRBV12-3 or TRBV12-4 with TRBJ1-1; 11 bases line up with TRBD1. With 7 bases clipped from V and 6 bases from J, the junction kept 10 bases outside the gene matches. The CDR3 has 15 amino acids. CDR3 region: CASTWTGGPSAEAFF. The CDR3 DNA sequence: TGTGCCAGCACCTGGACAGGGGGCCCTAGCGCTGAAGCTTTCTTT.

The chain uses TRBV21-1 and TRBJ2-7; TRBD1, as called in the table, went unchecked against the DNA. TRBV21-1 is flagged as a pseudogene. CDR3 length equals 15 residues. The CDR3 is CASSKGQDTSYEQYF. The DNA of the CDR3 is TGTGCCAGCAGCAAAGGTCAGGACACTTCCTACGAGCAGTACTTC.

The rearrangement links TRBV30 to TRBJ2-1; 7 bases map to TRBD2. This CDR3 spans 13 amino acids. Trimming at V came to 1 base and at J to 10 bases, leaving 7 bases not matched to a gene. Germline values: CDR1 GTSNPN, CDR2 SVGIG (reference sequence). The CDR3 coding sequence is TGTGCCTGGAGTGGGCGGGAGCTTCGGGAGCAGTTCTTC. The encoded protein is CAWSGRELREQFF.

The CDR3 DNA follows: TGCGCCAGCAGCATGGGGACAGCGGGGCTCTATGGCTACACCTTC. Encoded protein: CASSMGTAGLYGYTF. V usage is TRBV5-1 and J usage is TRBJ1-2, with 7 bases fitting TRBD1. After removal of 4 bases from V and 4 bases from J, the junction contained 10 bases not matched to a gene. The germline CDR1 and CDR2 sequences are SGHRS and YFSETQ. This CDR3 contains 15 residues.

The CDR3 bases are TGCAGTGCTCCAAATCCCAACTATGGCTACACCTTC. This codes for CSAPNPNYGYTF. The chain has TRBV20-1 and TRBJ1-2; no reliable D call. CDR3 length: 12 amino acids. V was pared by 5 bases and J by 2 bases, with 9 bases between. Germline assignment: CDR1 DFQATT and CDR2 SNEGSKA (reference sequence).

The chain carries TRBV5-1 and TRBJ2-2; D unclear. Trimming took off 0 bases at V and 12 bases at J, with 6 bases between the two ends. The CDR3 runs 11 residues. Germline V lookup: CDR1 SGHRS, CDR2 YFSETQ. CDR3: CASSLGPKLFF. The CDR3 region has the DNA TGCGCCAGCAGCTTGGGCCCCAAGCTGTTTTTT.

The chain is built from TRBV6-2 or TRBV6-3 and TRBJ1-1; D is undetermined. V lost 6 bases, J lost 2 bases, and 7 bases lay in between. CDR1 and CDR2 from the germline V gene are MNHEY and SVGEGT. This CDR3 has 12 amino acids. CDR3 DNA: TGTGCCAGCAGCAGGCTAAACACTGAAGCTTTCTTT. This translates into CASSRLNTEAFF.

A few counts support this clonotype. The V and J genes are TRBV30 and TRBJ2-7; D is uncertain. Germline CDR1 reads GTSNPN; CDR2 reads SVGIG (reference sequence). CDR3 length equals 14 residues. V lost 1 base and J 6 bases, leaving 16 bases between the germline ends. CDR3 sequence: CAWSEGFWVSEQYF. CDR3 coding DNA: TGTGCCTGGAGTGAAGGGTTTTGGGTGAGCGAGCAGTACTTC.

The chain couples TRBV10-2 to TRBJ2-5; D is ambiguous. Trimming stripped 2 bases from V and 0 bases from J, with 7 bases between. In germline, CDR1 is WSHSY, CDR2 SAAADI. CDR3 length: 14 residues. The DNA for the CDR3 is TGCGCCAGCAGTGAGCTCCCCAACCAAGAGACCCAGTACTTC. This gives the protein CASSELPNQETQYF.

This chain links TRBV6-2 or TRBV6-3 with TRBJ2-1; 8 bases map to TRBD2. The trim removed 4 bases at V and 15 bases at J, leaving 8 bases unmatched. Germline assignment: CDR1 MNHEY and CDR2 SVGEGT. This CDR3 is 12 amino acids long. In DNA, the CDR3 is TGTGCCAGCAGTTTCATGACTAGCGTTCTGTTCTTC. It translates to CASSFMTSVLFF.

This clonotype was counted between two and nine times. The chain uses TRBV20-1 and TRBJ1-1; D unclear. The germline V gene has CDR1 DFQATT and CDR2 SNEGSKA (reference sequence). The CDR3 consists of 14 residues. Trimming stripped 3 bases from V and 3 bases from J, with 14 bases between. CDR3 residues: CSARPPGRYTEAFF. DNA for the CDR3: TGCAGTGCTAGGCCGCCGGGCCGGTACACTGAAGCTTTCTTT.

The sample holds a few counts of this clonotype. The chain has TRBV4-1 and TRBJ2-7; 8 positions match TRBD1. The J segment lost 4 bases and the V segment lost 0 bases, leaving 5 bases of the junction unmatched. This CDR3 is 15 amino acids long. The germline CDR1 and CDR2 sequences are MGHRA and YSYEKL. CDR3 in amino acids: CASSQEWTGRYEQYF. CDR3 DNA sequence: TGCGCCAGCAGCCAAGAGTGGACAGGGCGGTACGAGCAGTACTTC.

The chain couples TRBV9 to TRBJ2-7, with D hard to call. The CDR3 length is 15 residues. Trimming stripped 0 bases from V and 1 base from J, with 11 bases between. Looked up from germline, CDR1 is SGDLS and CDR2 is YYNGEE. The CDR3 nucleotides read TGTGCCAGCAGCGTAGGCTACAGCTTATCCTACGAGCAGTACTTC. Translation gives CASSVGYSLSYEQYF.

This chain links TRBV11-2 with TRBJ2-3, with 8 positions matching TRBD1. CDR1 is SGHAT, CDR2 FQNNGV, per germline. The CDR3 extends over 16 amino acids. J lost 2 bases, V lost 1 base, and 5 bases had no gene match. This chain's CDR3 is CASSLGTGWNTDTQYF. CDR3 bases: TGTGCCAGCAGCTTAGGGACAGGGTGGAACACAGATACGCAGTATTTT.

The gene calls are TRBV27 and TRBJ1-6, with D tentatively TRBD1 (5 bases). Trimming left V 8 bases short and J 7 bases short, with 15 bases between. CDR3 length equals 14 residues. Germline lookup yields CDR1 MNHEY and CDR2 SMNVEV (reference sequence). The CDR3 is CASGSGRGNSPLHF. CDR3 sequence (DNA): TGTGCCAGCGGTTCAGGACGGGGGAATTCACCCCTCCACTTT.